Sequencing of this T cell receptor beta chain was carried out in a study of T cell responses to AZD1222 COVID-19 vaccine. This clone appeared a single time. Its matching antigen is unknown. Libraries were prepared by immunoSEQ multiplex PCR; TCRdb keeps only in-frame clonotypes and omits some of them. Of roughly 85,000 clones detected, approximately 90% appear once; the ten largest clones hold 3% to 3.5%. Overall study findings and caveats: A rise in Spike-specific TCR breadth and depth followed two AZD1222 doses.

Germline CDR1 and CDR2: SEHNR and FQNEAQ (reference sequence). Trimming left V 1 base short and J 10 bases short, with 16 bases between. CDR3 length: 14 amino acids. The sample in question was peripheral blood, obtained 28 days after the second AZD1222 dose. This chain joins TRBV7-9 and TRBJ1-1; no clear D. This TCR derives from an adult who received the AZD1222 COVID-19 vaccine. CDR3 in amino acids: CASSLGIILAGAFF. Written as DNA, the CDR3 is TGTGCCAGCAGCTTAGGCATTATTCTGGCTGGAGCTTTCTTT.